One and the same sample provided the 31 T cell receptor beta chains below, sequenced in a study of blood T cell repertoires in COVID-19 (dated by TCRdb to about 2020). Libraries were prepared through the immunoSEQ multiplex PCR assay. Imported from immuneACCESS, the table was reduced by TCRdb to in-frame sequences with V and J called. These copies leave out some clones; in studies compared against another copy, an unresolved V gene accounts for under half, and the cause of the remainder is not known. The sample table holds some 500,000 clones, of which roughly 88% were seen once. 1.8% of the sample is in the top ten clones. Material: PBMCs or T cells enriched from blood (not recorded which). These receptors were taken from a middle-aged woman who had recovered from COVID-19.

The chain employs TRBV24-1 and TRBJ2-1; D perhaps matches TRBD1 (6 bases). V was trimmed by 7 bases and J by 7 bases, leaving 10 bases between them. The CDR3 is 12 amino acids. Germline CDR1 reads KGHDR; CDR2 reads SFDVKD. In DNA, the CDR3 is TGTGCCACCAGCGGACAGATTAATGAGCAGTTCTTC. This sequence encodes CATSGQINEQFF.

This chain joins TRBV21-1 and TRBJ2-5; the D segment call TRBD2 is taken from the table without a DNA check. TRBV21-1 is shown as a pseudogene. The CDR3 is 13 residues long. The CDR3 here is CASSFGAEETQYF. CDR3 bases: TGTGCCAGCAGTTTCGGAGCCGAGGAGACCCAGTACTTC.

The chain recombines TRBV24-1 with TRBJ2-1, with 9 nucleotides matching TRBD2. The V gene end was trimmed by 5 bases and the J gene end by 7 bases; junction bases not matched to a gene: 8. This CDR3 contains 15 residues. Germline lookup yields CDR1 KGHDR and CDR2 SFDVKD. CDR3: CATSALSGSLNEQFF. In DNA, the CDR3 is TGTGCCACCAGTGCCCTTAGCGGGAGTTTAAATGAGCAGTTCTTC.

CDR3 amino acids: CASSFISQGAYEQYF. CDR3 DNA: TGTGCCAGCAGCTTCATAAGTCAGGGGGCCTACGAGCAGTACTTC. The genes are TRBV11-2 and TRBJ2-7; 7 bases are shared with TRBD1. Per the germline V gene, CDR1 is SGHAT and CDR2 is FQNNGV. V shed 3 bases, J shed 2 bases, and the junction held 7 bases outside the gene matches. The CDR3 loop spans 15 amino acids.

V gene TRBV5-1 combines with J gene TRBJ1-3; D possibly corresponds to TRBD1 (6 bases). This CDR3 spans 15 amino acids. V was clipped by 4 bases and J by 0 bases, with 11 bases between them. Germline CDR1 is SGHRS and CDR2 is YFSETQ. As DNA, the CDR3 is TGCGCCAGCAGCCAGGACAGTAACTCTGGAAACACCATATATTTT. Translating it yields CASSQDSNSGNTIYF.

J is TRBJ2-1 and V is TRBV10-1; 7 bases are a match to TRBD2. V lost 0 bases, J lost 14 bases, and 7 bases stayed unmatched. There are 13 residues in the CDR3. Looked up from germline, CDR1 is WNHNN and CDR2 is SYGVQD (reference sequence). The CDR3 region is CASSESRAGSKFF. The CDR3 DNA reads TGCGCCAGCAGTGAGTCGAGAGCGGGAAGTAAGTTCTTC.

The rearrangement joins TRBV2 to TRBJ2-7, with D maybe TRBD2 (5 bases). Germline CDR1 SNHLY, CDR2 FYNNEI. The CDR3 runs 14 residues. Trimming pared 6 bases from V and 4 bases from J, leaving 16 bases between. The chain's CDR3 is CASSADQRGYEQYF. The CDR3 DNA sequence: TGTGCCAGCAGCGCGGACCAGCGCGGGTACGAGCAGTACTTC.

The genes are TRBV5-1 and TRBJ2-5; D perhaps matches TRBD1 (6 bases). Germline CDR1 reads SGHRS; CDR2 reads YFSETQ. V gave up 3 bases and J gave up 3 bases, with 15 bases separating them. The CDR3 is 15 residues long. The CDR3 DNA reads as TGCGCCAGCAGCTATACCGGGACATTGAAAGAGACCCAGTACTTC. Its translation is CASSYTGTLKETQYF.

V and J are TRBV7-2 and TRBJ2-7; 11 bases are a match to TRBD2. Germline lookup yields CDR1 SGHTA and CDR2 FQGNSA. The CDR3 sequence is 16 residues long. Trimming cost V 4 bases and J 4 bases; bases outside gene matches: 9. The CDR3, as DNA: TGTGCCAGCAGCTCTCGGACTAGCGGGCCGCTATACGAGCAGTACTTC. Translation gives CASSSRTSGPLYEQYF.

The genes are TRBV27 and TRBJ1-3; 8 positions match TRBD1. J gave up 3 bases and V 6 bases, and 7 bases lay outside the gene matches. Germline CDR1 MNHEY, CDR2 SMNVEV (reference sequence). This CDR3 is 15 amino acids long. The CDR3 nucleotides read TGTGCCAGCAGCCGCACAGGGGGTGGTGGAAACACCATATATTTT. It codes for CASSRTGGGGNTIYF.

This chain connects TRBV15 to TRBJ1-4; D is perhaps TRBD1 (6 bases). The CDR3 length is 15 residues. Germline V gives CDR1 LNHNV, CDR2 YYDKDF (reference sequence). The V gene lost 0 bases and the J gene lost 10 bases, with 15 bases spanning the gap. In DNA form, the CDR3 reads TGTGCCACCAGCAGAGATTCAGGGGTTGTGGGAAAACTGTTTTTT. Its translation: CATSRDSGVVGKLFF.

The genes are TRBV30 and TRBJ1-6, with D tentatively TRBD1 (6 bases). The V gene lost 5 bases and the J gene lost 7 bases, with 18 bases spanning the gap. Germline V gene sequence: CDR1 GTSNPN, CDR2 SVGIG (reference sequence). CDR3 length: 15 amino acids. The CDR3 here is CAWLKPTGNNSPLHF. CDR3 bases: TGTGCCTGGTTGAAGCCTACAGGGAACAATTCACCCCTCCACTTT. The whole variable domain, filled in from reference TRBV30 and TRBJ1-6, reads SQTIHQWPATLVQPVGSPLSLECTVEGTSNPNLYWYRQAAGRGLQLLFYSVGIGQISSEVPQNLSASRPQDRQFILSSKKLLLSDSGFYLCAWLKPTGNNSPLHFGNGTRLTVT.

This clone came up once. The genes are TRBV12-3 or TRBV12-4 and TRBJ1-6; D remains ambiguous. V dropped 6 bases and J dropped 9 bases, with 6 bases sitting between them. This CDR3 comprises 11 residues. The chain's CDR3 is CASSFSSPLHF. The CDR3 DNA reads as TGTGCCAGCAGCTTCAGTTCACCCCTCCACTTT.

The chain has TRBV19 and TRBJ1-1; a possible D gene is TRBD1 (6 bases). The germline V and J ends were trimmed by 0 bases and 4 bases, with 12 bases remaining between them. There are 15 residues in the CDR3. Germline V CDR1 and CDR2: LNHDA, SQIVND (reference sequence). The chain's CDR3 is CASSIEASRGTEAFF. In DNA, the CDR3 is TGTGCCAGTAGTATAGAGGCCAGCAGGGGCACTGAAGCTTTCTTT.

Of note for this clone: Germline is not matched at one junction end, which may reflect a read error. This chain connects TRBV7-7 to TRBJ2-5, with D possibly being TRBD2 (6 bases). There are 16 residues in the CDR3. The V gene's germline CDR1 is SSHAT and CDR2 FNYEAQ (reference sequence). The CDR3 is CASSLGRTIKLETQYF. The CDR3 coding sequence is TGTGCTAGCAGTTTGGGACGGACTATTAAATTGGAGACCCAGTACTTC.

Note on this clone: Additional DNA sequences in this sample encode the identical CDR3. This sequence joins TRBV4-3 and TRBJ2-1, with 8 bases aligning to TRBD2. This CDR3 is built from 17 residues. V dropped 0 bases and J dropped 0; count of bases not matched to a gene: 4. Germline V gene sequence: CDR1 LGHNA, CDR2 YSLEER. The CDR3 reads CASSQDPSGSSYNEQFF. Here the CDR3 DNA reads TGCGCCAGCAGCCAAGATCCGAGCGGGAGCTCCTACAATGAGCAGTTCTTC.

The chain is built from TRBV27 and TRBJ1-2, with unresolved D. This CDR3 region has 11 residues. CDR1 and CDR2 from the germline V gene are MNHEY and SMNVEV (reference sequence). The V end was cut by 8 bases, the J end by 8 bases, with 12 bases between. The CDR3 DNA sequence: TGTGCCAGCCGATCCACCGGGGGCTACACCTTC. Its protein product is CASRSTGGYTF.

This chain joins TRBV5-1 and TRBJ1-1; 7 bases fit TRBD1. The CDR3 loop spans 20 amino acids. Germline V gene sequence: CDR1 SGHRS, CDR2 YFSETQ. Unmatched junction bases numbered 19, after V lost 1 base and J lost 1 base. CDR3 region: CASSLLVSGLSGQTNTEAFF. The CDR3 bases are TGCGCCAGCAGCTTGTTAGTGAGCGGATTATCGGGACAGACGAACACTGAAGCTTTCTTT.

The rearrangement joins TRBV19 to TRBJ1-2; D ambiguous. This CDR3 is 14 amino acids long. The V end lost 2 bases, the J end lost 6 bases, and 13 bases lay between the germline ends. Germline lookup yields CDR1 LNHDA and CDR2 SQIVND (reference sequence). DNA of the CDR3: TGTGCCAGTAGTATAATCGGCCAGGTTGATGGCTACACCTTC. Translating gives CASSIIGQVDGYTF. The entire variable domain, with the rest obtained from reference TRBV19 and TRBJ1-2, is as follows: DGGITQSPKYLFRKEGQNVTLSCEQNLNHDAMYWYRQDPGQGLRLIYYSQIVNDFQKGDIAEGYSVSREKKESFPLTVTSAQKNPTAFYLCASSIIGQVDGYTFGSGTRLTVV.

Comment on this clone: This same CDR3 is encoded by further DNA sequences in the sample. The chain has TRBV9 and TRBJ1-5; TRBD1 agrees at 8 bases. Trimming took 4 bases from V and 5 from J; bases not matched to a gene: 5. The CDR3 consists of 14 residues. Germline assignment: CDR1 SGDLS and CDR2 YYNGEE. The CDR3 DNA is TGTGCCAGCAGCTTCGGACAGGGAGATCAGCCCCAGCATTTT. It encodes CASSFGQGDQPQHF.

V usage is TRBV10-1 and J usage is TRBJ2-7; D uncertain. V dropped 4 bases and J dropped 2 bases, with 9 bases sitting between them. CDR1 and CDR2 (germline): WNHNN, SYGVQD (reference sequence). This CDR3 comprises 13 residues. As DNA, the CDR3 is TGCGCCAGCAGTGCCGCTGCGACCTACGAGCAGTACTTC. This translates into CASSAAATYEQYF.

The gene calls are TRBV7-9 and TRBJ1-4, with 7 bases identical to TRBD1. Trimming took 1 base from V and 4 from J; bases not matched to a gene: 6. This CDR3 is 16 amino acids long. The germline V gene has CDR1 SEHNR and CDR2 FQNEAQ (reference sequence). Written as DNA, the CDR3 is TGTGCCAGCAGCTTAGACGAGGGGGCTTATAATGAAAAACTGTTTTTT. It is translated as CASSLDEGAYNEKLFF.

The V call is TRBV29-1, the J call TRBJ1-1; D remains ambiguous. This CDR3 comprises 12 residues. Germline-derived CDR1 and CDR2 are SQVTM and ANQGSEA. The germline V and J ends were trimmed by 2 bases and 4 bases, with 8 bases remaining between them. The CDR3 loop is CSVETAGTEAFF. CDR3 nucleotide sequence: TGCAGCGTTGAAACGGCGGGCACTGAAGCTTTCTTT.

This clone has just one count. The J gene is TRBJ2-1, the V gene TRBV7-9; TRBD2 matches 9 bases. Germline V gene data show CDR1 as SEHNR and CDR2 as FQNEAQ (reference sequence). The CDR3 spans 14 residues. Trimming removed 5 bases from V and 5 bases from J; junction bases left unmatched: 4. CDR3 bases: TGTGCCAGCAGCCAGGGACTAGCAGACAATGAGCAGTTCTTC. This sequence encodes CASSQGLADNEQFF.

The chain recombines TRBV7-2 with TRBJ2-7; 13 positions match TRBD2. This CDR3 has 15 residues. V dropped 6 bases and J dropped 6; count of bases not matched to a gene: 8. Germline V gives CDR1 SGHTA, CDR2 FQGNSA. CDR3 protein: CASSPGLAGLGEQYF. DNA for the CDR3: TGTGCCAGCAGTCCGGGACTAGCGGGATTAGGCGAGCAGTACTTC.

The chain has TRBV3-1 (or the pseudogene TRBV3-2) and TRBJ2-5, with D possibly being TRBD1 (6 bases). The CDR3 length is 13 residues. V dropped 4 bases and J dropped 5 bases, with 11 bases sitting between them. The germline gives CDR1 LGHDT, CDR2 YNNKEL (reference sequence). The DNA for the CDR3 is TGTGCCAGCAGCCTCACAGGGATGGAGACCCAGTACTTC. Translated, it gives CASSLTGMETQYF.

J is TRBJ1-1 and V is TRBV7-2; the D gene is possibly TRBD1 (6 bases). Germline lookup yields CDR1 SGHTA and CDR2 FQGNSA. The length of the CDR3 is 15 residues. V lost 8 bases to trimming and J lost 9 bases, with 25 bases between them. In nucleotides, the CDR3 is TGTGCCAGCGGTCCGGGACAACTAATTTCTCTGAAAGCTTTCTTT. Its translation is CASGPGQLISLKAFF.

V is TRBV11-2 and J is TRBJ2-7; 8 nucleotides align to TRBD2. The CDR3 runs to 20 residues. Germline CDR1 reads SGHAT; CDR2 reads FQNNGV. After removal of 0 bases from V and 1 base from J, the junction contained 17 bases not matched to a gene. This CDR3 is CASSLDSVPSRLAPSYEQYF. The CDR3 coding sequence is TGTGCCAGCAGCTTAGATTCAGTCCCCTCTAGACTAGCGCCGTCCTACGAGCAGTACTTC.

CDR3 DNA: TGTGCCAGCAGCTCCGAGGGGGGGGATTGGAGGCCGGGCCCCTATGGCTACACCTTC. This translates into CASSSEGGDWRPGPYGYTF. The gene calls are TRBV5-6 and TRBJ1-2; D perhaps matches TRBD1 (6 bases). This CDR3 contains 19 residues. With 3 bases removed from V and 4 bases from J, the gap between germline ends came to 28 bases. The germline CDR1 and CDR2 sequences are SGHDT and YYEEEE.

The V gene is TRBV7-2, the J gene TRBJ2-7, with D maybe TRBD1 (6 bases). V was clipped by 5 bases and J by 3 bases, with 11 bases between them. CDR1 and CDR2 (germline): SGHTA, FQGNSA. This CDR3 is 13 amino acids long. DNA for the CDR3: TGTGCCAGCAGCCGGACAGTTTTCTACGAGCAGTACTTC. Its protein product is CASSRTVFYEQYF.

The chain recombines TRBV10-3 with TRBJ2-7, with 13 bases that match TRBD2. This CDR3 is built from 14 residues. Germline V gene sequence: CDR1 ENHRY, CDR2 SYGVKD. Germline trimming cut 5 bases from V and 5 bases from J; bases unmatched to any gene: 3. The CDR3 region has the DNA TGTGCCATCAGTACCGGGACTAGCGGGAACGAGCAGTACTTC. It codes for CAISTGTSGNEQYF.